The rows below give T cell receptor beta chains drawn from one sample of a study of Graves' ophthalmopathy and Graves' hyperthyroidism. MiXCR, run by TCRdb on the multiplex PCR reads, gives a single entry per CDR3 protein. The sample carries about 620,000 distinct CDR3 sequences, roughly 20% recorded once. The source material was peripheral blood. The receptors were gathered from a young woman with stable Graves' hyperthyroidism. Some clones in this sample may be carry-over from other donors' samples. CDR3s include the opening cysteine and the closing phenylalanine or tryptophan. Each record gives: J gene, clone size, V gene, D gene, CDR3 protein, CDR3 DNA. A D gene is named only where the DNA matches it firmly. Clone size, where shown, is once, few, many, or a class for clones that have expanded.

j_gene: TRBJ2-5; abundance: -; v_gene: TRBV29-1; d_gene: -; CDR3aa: CSVEGNGETQYF; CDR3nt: TGCAGCGTTGAAGGTAACGGTGAGACCCAGTACTTC
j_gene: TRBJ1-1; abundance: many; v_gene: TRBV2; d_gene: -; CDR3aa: CASSEVGMGDTEAFF; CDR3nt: TGTGCCAGCAGTGAAGTTGGGATGGGGGACACTGAAGCTTTCTTT
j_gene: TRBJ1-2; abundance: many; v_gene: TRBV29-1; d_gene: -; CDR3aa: CSTRPGGSYGYTF; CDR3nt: TGCAGCACCCGCCCTGGGGGTAGCTATGGCTACACCTTC
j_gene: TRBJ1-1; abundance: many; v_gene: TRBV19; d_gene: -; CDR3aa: CASSISGGNTEAFF; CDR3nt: TGTGCCAGTAGTATCTCCGGCGGGAACACTGAAGCTTTCTTT
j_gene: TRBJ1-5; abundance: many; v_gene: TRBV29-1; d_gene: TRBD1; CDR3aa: CSVGQGDQPQHF; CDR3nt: TGCAGCGTCGGACAGGGGGATCAGCCCCAGCATTTT
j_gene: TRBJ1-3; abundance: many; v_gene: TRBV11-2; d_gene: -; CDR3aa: CASSFQGSTGNTIYF; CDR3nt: TGTGCCAGCAGCTTCCAGGGGAGCACTGGAAACACCATATATTTT
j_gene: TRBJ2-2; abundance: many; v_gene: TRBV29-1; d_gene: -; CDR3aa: CSVVVFSKPGELFF; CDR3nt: TGCAGCGTTGTAGTTTTCTCCAAACCCGGGGAGCTGTTTTTT
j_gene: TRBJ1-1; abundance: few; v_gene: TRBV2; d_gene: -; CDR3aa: CASARVPNTEAFF; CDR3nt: TGTGCCAGCGCGAGGGTTCCGAACACTGAAGCTTTCTTT
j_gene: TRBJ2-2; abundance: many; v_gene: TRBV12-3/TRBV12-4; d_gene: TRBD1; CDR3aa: CASTWSGGLTGELFF; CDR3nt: TGTGCTTCAACCTGGTCAGGGGGCTTAACCGGGGAGCTGTTTTTT
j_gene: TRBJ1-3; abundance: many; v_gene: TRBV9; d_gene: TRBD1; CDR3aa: CASSPPGTGGFRNTIYF; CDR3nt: TGTGCCAGCAGCCCACCCGGGACAGGGGGATTCAGAAACACCATATATTTT
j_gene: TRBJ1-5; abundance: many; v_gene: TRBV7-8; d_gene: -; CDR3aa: CASSPDGPRLNQPQHF; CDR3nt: TGTGCCAGCAGCCCCGACGGACCGCGACTAAATCAGCCCCAGCATTTT
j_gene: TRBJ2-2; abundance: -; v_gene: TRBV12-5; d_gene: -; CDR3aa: CASGLGAGELFF; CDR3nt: TGTGCTAGTGGTTTGGGGGCCGGGGAGCTGTTTTTT
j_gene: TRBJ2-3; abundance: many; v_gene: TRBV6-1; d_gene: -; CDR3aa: CASIGREWTDTQYF; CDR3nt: TGTGCCAGCATTGGCAGGGAATGGACAGATACGCAGTATTTT
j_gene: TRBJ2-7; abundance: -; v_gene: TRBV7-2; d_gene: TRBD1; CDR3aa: CASSADRGDLEQYF; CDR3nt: TGTGCCAGCAGTGCGGACAGGGGGGATCTCGAGCAGTACTTC
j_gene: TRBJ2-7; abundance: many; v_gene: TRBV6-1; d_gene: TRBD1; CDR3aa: CASRAPGQGKHEQYF; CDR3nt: TGTGCCAGCAGGGCCCCGGGACAGGGTAAACACGAGCAGTACTTC
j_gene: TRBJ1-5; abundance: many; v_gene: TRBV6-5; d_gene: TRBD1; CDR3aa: CASSYAGGVQPQHF; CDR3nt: TGTGCCAGCAGTTACGCAGGGGGCGTTCAGCCCCAGCATTTT
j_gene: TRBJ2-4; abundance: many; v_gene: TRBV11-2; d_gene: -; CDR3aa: CASSAPVGRFNIQYF; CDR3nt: TGTGCCAGCAGCGCTCCGGTGGGAAGGTTTAACATTCAGTACTTC
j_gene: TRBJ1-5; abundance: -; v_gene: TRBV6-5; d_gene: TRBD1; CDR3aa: CASSYNRGTDQPQHF; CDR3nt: TGTGCCAGCAGTTACAACAGGGGGACCGATCAGCCCCAGCATTTT
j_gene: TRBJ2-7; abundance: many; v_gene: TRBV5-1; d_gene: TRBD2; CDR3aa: CASSWDTLAGTEQYF; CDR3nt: TGCGCCAGCAGCTGGGACACTCTAGCGGGGACCGAGCAGTACTTC
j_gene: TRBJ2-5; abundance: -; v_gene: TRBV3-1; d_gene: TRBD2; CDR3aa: CASSPRDYPTGETQYF; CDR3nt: TGTGCCAGCAGCCCTCGGGACTACCCGACTGGGGAGACCCAGTACTTC
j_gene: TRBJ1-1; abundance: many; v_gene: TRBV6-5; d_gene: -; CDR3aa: CASSYPEAFF; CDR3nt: TGTGCCAGCAGTTACCCGGAAGCTTTCTTT
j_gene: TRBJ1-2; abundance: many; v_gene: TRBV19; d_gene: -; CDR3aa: CASSTRENYGYTF; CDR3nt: TGTGCCAGTAGCACCAGGGAAAACTATGGCTACACCTTC
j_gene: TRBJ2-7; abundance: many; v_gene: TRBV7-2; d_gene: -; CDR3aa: CASSLQGLSSYEQYF; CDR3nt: TGTGCCAGCAGCCTACAGGGCCTAAGCTCCTACGAGCAGTACTTC
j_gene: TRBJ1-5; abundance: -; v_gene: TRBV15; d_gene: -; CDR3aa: CATSGEGIGQPQHF; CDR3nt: TGTGCCACCAGCGGGGAGGGGATCGGTCAGCCCCAGCATTTT
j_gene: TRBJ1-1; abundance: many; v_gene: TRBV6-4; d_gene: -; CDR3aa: CASSDSEKAFF; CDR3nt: TGTGCCAGCAGTGACTCGGAGAAGGCTTTCTTT
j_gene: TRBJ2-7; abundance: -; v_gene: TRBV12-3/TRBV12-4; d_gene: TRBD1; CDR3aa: CASSLAPGQGSYEQYF; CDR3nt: TGTGCCAGCAGTTTAGCGCCGGGACAGGGCTCCTACGAGCAGTACTTC
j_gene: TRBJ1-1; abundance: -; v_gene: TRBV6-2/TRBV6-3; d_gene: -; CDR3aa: CASSYSLDSKGEAFF; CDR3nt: TGTGCCAGCAGTTACTCCCTCGACAGCAAAGGGGAAGCTTTCTTT
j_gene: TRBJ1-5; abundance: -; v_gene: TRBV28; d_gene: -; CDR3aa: CASSFGGASNQPQHF; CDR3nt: TGTGCCAGCAGTTTCGGGGGGGCGAGCAATCAGCCCCAGCATTTT
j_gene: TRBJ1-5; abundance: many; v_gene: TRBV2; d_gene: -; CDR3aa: CASTKLDFQPQHF; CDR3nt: TGTGCCAGCACCAAGCTAGATTTTCAGCCCCAGCATTTT
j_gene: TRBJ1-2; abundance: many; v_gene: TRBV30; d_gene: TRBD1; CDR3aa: CAWGRDSNYGYTF; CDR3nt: TGTGCCTGGGGCCGGGACAGTAACTATGGCTACACCTTC
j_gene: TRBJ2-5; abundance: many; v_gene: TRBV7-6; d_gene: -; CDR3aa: CASSLEASWEETQYF; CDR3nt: TGTGCCAGCAGCTTAGAGGCTAGCTGGGAGGAGACCCAGTACTTC
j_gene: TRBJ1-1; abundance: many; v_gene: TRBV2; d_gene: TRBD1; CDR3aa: CASSKDRGEAFF; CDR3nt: TGTGCCAGCAGTAAAGACAGGGGAGAAGCTTTCTTT